This T cell receptor beta chain emerged from a study of shared clonotypes between healthy human individuals. The CDR3 is made up of 11 amino acids. Clones were read by immunoSEQ multiplex PCR, and TCRdb kept only the in-frame ones, dropping some. Of about 820,000 clones in the sample, 85% to 95% were seen once. Study-level results: Generation probability values for non-shared clonotypes were lower than those for clonotypes shared by all four donors. In general, naive subsets displayed greater estimated richness than memory subsets did.

In the case of this clone: Its antigen remains unknown.

CD45RO-negative cells were positively selected for CCR7, leaving out terminally differentiated effector memory CD45RA+ cells. What was sequenced was naive CD8+ T cells sorted from blood. The chain links TRBV12-2 to TRBJ2-5. TRBV12-2 is deemed a pseudogene. The receptor comes from a man aged 25 to 45 in good health. The DNA for the CDR3 is TGTGCAAGTCGGTTAGAAGAGACCCAGTACTTC. Its translation: CASRLEETQYF.